This paragraph covers one T cell receptor beta chain sequence. Its antigen is unknown. No fewer than 5.5 micrograms of total RNA were isolated from every sample. The sample is drawn from a study of blood T cells in healthy people across ages. Study observations and caveats: Expanded clonotype changes were possibly confounded by unknown donor CMV status. Estimates of diversity drawn from one million T cells were considered underestimates.

The CDR3 spans 15 residues. Trimming cost V 1 base and J 0 bases, with 6 bases left between them. From germline, CDR1 is LGHNA and CDR2 YSLEER. The second PCR ran roughly 7 to 12 cycles with a sample-barcoded 5' primer and J-beta primers. TCRdb reprocessed the 5' RACE reads via MiXCR and lists one record per CDR3 protein. This sample yields about 800,000 distinct CDR3 sequences, of which about 46% are seen a single time; 18% belongs to the top ten. The chain joins TRBV4-3 to TRBJ1-4; D unresolved. This clonotype originated in a man at least 80 years old in good health. Sequencing input: blood. The CDR3, as DNA: TGCGCCAGCAGCCAAGCGTTTCCAACTAATGAAAAACTGTTTTTT. The encoded protein is CASSQAFPTNEKLFF.